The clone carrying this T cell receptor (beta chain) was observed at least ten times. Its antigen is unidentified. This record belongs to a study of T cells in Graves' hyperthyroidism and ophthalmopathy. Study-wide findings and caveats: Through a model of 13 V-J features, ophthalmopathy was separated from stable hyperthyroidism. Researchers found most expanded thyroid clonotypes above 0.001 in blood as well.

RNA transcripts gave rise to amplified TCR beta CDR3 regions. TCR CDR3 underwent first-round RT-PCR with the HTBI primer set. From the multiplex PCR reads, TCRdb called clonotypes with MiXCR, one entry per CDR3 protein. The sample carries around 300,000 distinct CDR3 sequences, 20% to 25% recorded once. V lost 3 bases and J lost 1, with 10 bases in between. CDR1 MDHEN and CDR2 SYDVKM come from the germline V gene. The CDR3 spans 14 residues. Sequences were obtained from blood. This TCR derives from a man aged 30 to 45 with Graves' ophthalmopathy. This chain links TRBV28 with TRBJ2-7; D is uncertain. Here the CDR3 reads CASSLNTVSYEQYF. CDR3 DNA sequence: TGTGCCAGCAGTTTGAACACGGTGTCCTACGAGCAGTACTTC.